The 30 T cell receptor beta chains reported below all come from one sample, sequenced in a study of beta chain features in type 1 diabetes. The investigators reverse transcribed all of the isolated RNA, so they sequenced expressed TCRB transcripts. TCRdb's table, derived via immunoSEQ multiplex PCR, lists solely in-frame clones and lacks some. This sample has around 240,000 clones, with 68% found just once. The specimen sequenced was naive CD4+ T cells from blood. These receptors came from a young man in good health.

V gene TRBV7-2 combines with J gene TRBJ1-6; D gene uncertain. The V gene lost 3 bases and the J gene lost 10 bases, with 16 bases spanning the gap. CDR3 length equals 15 residues. CDR1 SGHTA and CDR2 FQGNSA come from the germline V gene. The DNA of the CDR3 is TGTGCCAGCAGCTTGTTCGAATCGGTACCATCACCCCTCCACTTT. It is translated as CASSLFESVPSPLHF.

CDR3 sequence (DNA): TGTGCCAGCAGCGCAAGGGACAACGGAAACACCATATATTTT. This codes for CASSARDNGNTIYF. This chain links TRBV9 with TRBJ1-3; perhaps TRBD1 as D (6 bases). Looked up from germline, CDR1 is SGDLS and CDR2 is YYNGEE. V was shortened by 3 bases and J by 4 bases, with 11 bases between the two germline ends. The CDR3 contains 14 residues.

V is TRBV15 and J is TRBJ2-1, with 14 bases that match TRBD2. The CDR3 covers 16 residues. CDR1 is LNHNV, CDR2 YYDKDF, per germline (reference sequence). Trimming at V came to 5 bases and at J to 7 bases, leaving 7 bases not matched to a gene. This CDR3 reads CATSSTSGRAGNEQFF. The CDR3, as DNA: TGTGCCACCAGCTCGACTAGCGGGAGGGCGGGGAATGAGCAGTTCTTC.

This chain connects TRBV13 to TRBJ2-5, with 11 bases that match TRBD2. J lost 5 bases, V lost 5 bases, and 13 bases had no gene match. The germline gives CDR1 PRHDT, CDR2 FYEKMQ (reference sequence). This CDR3 is built from 17 residues. The CDR3 region is CASSPGIAGGPWETQYF. DNA of the CDR3: TGTGCCAGCAGCCCCGGTATAGCGGGGGGGCCGTGGGAGACCCAGTACTTC.

The chain recombines TRBV29-1 with TRBJ2-5, with TRBD1 matching 9 bases. Germline V CDR1 and CDR2: SQVTM, ANQGSEA. The CDR3 has 12 amino acids. Trimming removed 6 bases from V and 5 bases from J; junction bases left unmatched: 4. As DNA, the CDR3 is TGCAGCGTCACGGGGACAGGGGAGACCCAGTACTTC. Translated: CSVTGTGETQYF.

Comment on this clone: In the same sample, other DNA sequences code for this CDR3. The chain recombines TRBV20-1 with TRBJ2-5; D unresolved. CDR3 length: 11 amino acids. The V gene's germline CDR1 is DFQATT and CDR2 SNEGSKA (reference sequence). Deletions cut 3 bases from V and 4 bases from J, with 6 bases between. CDR3 coding DNA: TGCAGTGCTAGCCCCCCAGAGACCCAGTACTTC. Its protein product is CSASPPETQYF.

V gene TRBV11-1 combines with J gene TRBJ2-7; 7 bases fit TRBD1. V lost 4 bases to trimming and J lost 4 bases; unmatched junction nucleotides: 7. The germline V gene encodes CDR1 SGHAT and CDR2 FQDESV (reference sequence). This CDR3 has 14 amino acids. The CDR3: CASSSDRDAYEQYF. Written as DNA, the CDR3 is TGTGCCAGCAGCTCCGACAGGGATGCGTACGAGCAGTACTTC.

The chain joins TRBV18 to TRBJ2-3; D remains unclear. The germline V and J ends were trimmed by 5 bases and 4 bases, with 7 bases remaining between them. The CDR3 runs to 12 residues. Germline lookup yields CDR1 KGHSH and CDR2 LQKENI. The CDR3 nucleotides read TGTGCCAGCTCATACCTAGCAGATACGCAGTATTTT. This sequence encodes CASSYLADTQYF.

The rearrangement links TRBV30 to TRBJ1-1, with no clear D. The CDR3 is made up of 13 amino acids. Looked up from germline, CDR1 is GTSNPN and CDR2 is SVGIG (reference sequence). With 6 bases removed from V and 1 base from J, the gap between germline ends came to 12 bases. The CDR3 protein is CACLLRRNTEAFF. In nucleotides, the CDR3 is TGTGCCTGCCTCTTAAGGAGGAACACTGAAGCTTTCTTT.

On this clone: The sample holds other DNA sequences that translate to the same CDR3. The CDR3 sequence is CAWSPLAGVRNEQFF. In DNA, the CDR3 is TGTGCCTGGAGTCCACTAGCGGGGGTACGGAATGAGCAGTTCTTC. This chain connects TRBV30 to TRBJ2-1; 11 nucleotides line up with TRBD2. In germline, CDR1 is GTSNPN, CDR2 SVGIG (reference sequence). CDR3 length: 15 amino acids. With V trimmed by 2 bases and J by 7 bases, 7 bases remained unmatched. The full variable domain, its missing parts supplied by reference TRBV30 and TRBJ2-1, is SQTIHQWPATLVQPVGSPLSLECTVEGTSNPNLYWYRQAAGRGLQLLFYSVGIGQISSEVPQNLSASRPQDRQFILSSKKLLLSDSGFYLCAWSPLAGVRNEQFFGPGTRLTVL.

Regarding this clone: Since no conserved phenylalanine or tryptophan closes the CDR3, a read error is the likely cause. The DNA is left out, because the CDR3 cannot be placed on it with certainty; the CDR3 is given as TCRdb lists it. The genes are TRBV21-1 and TRBJ2-7; the table's D gene call, TRBD1, was not cross checked with the DNA. TRBV21-1 is shown as a pseudogene. The length of the CDR3 is 12 amino acids, counting both ends. The CDR3: CASSTERSSWAL.

J is TRBJ1-2 and V is TRBV9, with 10 bases fitting TRBD1. The length of the CDR3 is 14 residues. CDR1 is SGDLS, CDR2 YYNGEE, per germline. The V gene end was trimmed by 3 bases and the J gene end by 5 bases; junction bases not matched to a gene: 4. CDR3 DNA: TGTGCCAGCAGCGCAGAGGACAGGGGGTATGGCTACACCTTC. Protein: CASSAEDRGYGYTF.

The rearrangement uses TRBV6-6 and TRBJ2-3; TRBD2 matches 8 bases. V trimming: 0 bases; J trimming: 3 bases; junction bases outside the gene matches: 5. CDR1 and CDR2 (germline): MNHNY, SVGAGI (reference sequence). The CDR3 runs to 16 residues. This CDR3 reads CASSYSEREQTDTQYF. In DNA, the CDR3 is TGTGCCAGCAGTTACTCGGAGCGGGAGCAAACAGATACGCAGTATTTT.

The CDR3 is CASSSGTGATQYF. CDR3 DNA: TGTGCCAGCAGTTCAGGGACAGGGGCGACCCAGTACTTC. This rearrangement joins TRBV27 to TRBJ2-5; 10 nucleotides match TRBD1. CDR1 and CDR2 from the germline V gene are MNHEY and SMNVEV (reference sequence). Trimming took 4 bases from V and 7 from J; bases not matched to a gene: 3. This CDR3 region has 13 residues.

The chain carries TRBV6-4 and TRBJ2-1; 8 positions agree with TRBD2. Trimming removed 5 bases from V and 3 bases from J; junction bases left unmatched: 9. Germline lookup yields CDR1 MRHNA and CDR2 SNTAGT. There are 16 residues in the CDR3. The CDR3, as DNA: TGTGCCAGCAGTCGGGTTAGCGGGGTCGTCTACAATGAGCAGTTCTTC. It yields the protein CASSRVSGVVYNEQFF.

V gene TRBV5-4 combines with J gene TRBJ2-3; 9 nucleotides align to TRBD2. CDR3 length: 16 amino acids. The germline V gene encodes CDR1 SGHNT and CDR2 YYREEE (reference sequence). The J segment lost 0 bases and the V segment lost 4 bases, leaving 6 bases of the junction unmatched. CDR3 residues: CASSLKTSGSTDTQYF. As DNA, the CDR3 is TGTGCCAGCAGCCTGAAGACTAGCGGAAGCACAGATACGCAGTATTTT.

The rearrangement joins TRBV10-3 to TRBJ1-1, with D possibly TRBD1 on 5 matching bases. The CDR3 length is 12 residues. Germline assignment: CDR1 ENHRY and CDR2 SYGVKD. Deletions cut 6 bases from V and 4 bases from J, with 9 bases between. DNA of the CDR3: TGTGCCATCAGGCACGGGGGCACTGAAGCTTTCTTT. The encoded protein is CAIRHGGTEAFF.

Concerning this clone: Other nucleotide sequences from this sample produce the same CDR3. The J gene is TRBJ2-3, the V gene TRBV10-3; 9 bases are a match to TRBD1. J gave up 3 bases and V 5 bases, and 3 bases lay outside the gene matches. The germline V gene encodes CDR1 ENHRY and CDR2 SYGVKD. The CDR3 loop spans 14 amino acids. The CDR3 loop is CAISRGQGTDTQYF. The DNA of the CDR3 is TGTGCCATCAGTCGAGGACAGGGGACAGATACGCAGTATTTT.

This clone came up a few times. The chain couples TRBV13 to TRBJ2-5, with TRBD1 matching over 9 bases. Germline V CDR1 and CDR2: PRHDT, FYEKMQ (reference sequence). This CDR3 spans 16 amino acids. The V segment lost 1 base and the J segment 2 bases; nucleotides outside the gene matches: 5. The CDR3 reads CASSLVAGQGQETQYF. As DNA, the CDR3 is TGTGCCAGCAGCTTAGTTGCGGGACAGGGACAAGAGACCCAGTACTTC.

The chain has TRBV7-9 and TRBJ1-1; a weak D match, TRBD1 (5 bases). Looked up from germline, CDR1 is SEHNR and CDR2 is FQNEAQ (reference sequence). The CDR3 loop spans 12 amino acids. Trimming shortened V by 3 bases and J by 6 bases, and 8 bases separated the two germline ends. In nucleotides, the CDR3 is TGTGCCAGCAGCTTTACAGGCCCTGAAGCTTTCTTT. This translates into CASSFTGPEAFF.

The chain recombines TRBV4-3 with TRBJ2-3, with D hard to call. V shed 1 base and J shed 6 bases, with 5 bases lying between them. In germline, CDR1 is LGHNA, CDR2 YSLEER. The CDR3 spans 12 residues. The CDR3: CASSQVADTQYF. CDR3 nucleotide sequence: TGCGCCAGCAGCCAAGTCGCCGATACGCAGTATTTT.

The chain carries TRBV6-1 and TRBJ2-2; 10 positions match TRBD1. V trimming: 4 bases; J trimming: 5 bases; junction bases outside the gene matches: 10. Germline assignment: CDR1 MNHNS and CDR2 SASEGT. The CDR3 loop spans 17 amino acids. In DNA, the CDR3 is TGTGCCAGCAGTGTACCCATCGGGACAGGGGTAACCGGGGAGCTGTTTTTT. It is translated as CASSVPIGTGVTGELFF.

The rearrangement joins TRBV29-1 to TRBJ2-7; 15 positions agree with TRBD2. Germline CDR1 is SQVTM and CDR2 is ANQGSEA. This CDR3 spans 16 amino acids. With V trimmed by 2 bases and J by 9 bases, 11 bases remained unmatched. The CDR3 coding sequence is TGCAGCGTTGAAAAGGGACTAGCGGGAGGACGACTTCCGCAGTACTTC. It translates to CSVEKGLAGGRLPQYF.

The chain carries TRBV4-1 and TRBJ2-1; 9 bases align to TRBD2. CDR3 length equals 17 residues. Trimming took 3 bases from V and 0 from J; bases not matched to a gene: 6. Germline loops: CDR1 MGHRA, CDR2 YSYEKL. CDR3 DNA sequence: TGCGCCAGCAGCCAGGTCGTAGCGGGGGTCTCCTACAATGAGCAGTTCTTC. It is translated as CASSQVVAGVSYNEQFF.

This clone has more than one count but fewer than ten. The chain has TRBV5-6 and TRBJ1-2, with unresolved D. The CDR3 totals 12 residues. V lost 2 bases and J 8 bases, leaving 10 bases between the germline ends. The germline gives CDR1 SGHDT, CDR2 YYEEEE. The CDR3 is CASSLRLGGYTF. The CDR3 bases are TGTGCCAGCAGCTTAAGATTAGGAGGCTACACCTTC.

The chain has TRBV30 and TRBJ1-1; D is unresolved. V gave up 5 bases and J gave up 2 bases, with 9 bases separating them. Germline V gives CDR1 GTSNPN, CDR2 SVGIG (reference sequence). CDR3 length: 12 amino acids. The CDR3 here is CAWDSGNTEAFF. DNA for the CDR3: TGTGCCTGGGATTCTGGAAACACTGAAGCTTTCTTT.

This chain joins TRBV2 and TRBJ1-2, with D hard to call. This CDR3 contains 14 residues. Trimming cost V 3 bases and J 6 bases, with 14 bases left between them. In germline, CDR1 is SNHLY, CDR2 FYNNEI. The CDR3 DNA reads as TGTGCCAGCAGTGACAGTAATGCTGGGAATGGCTACACCTTC. Protein product: CASSDSNAGNGYTF.

This clone is a singleton in its sample. The chain recombines TRBV11-2 with TRBJ2-7; 9 nucleotides agree with TRBD2. The CDR3 runs 15 residues. Germline CDR1 reads SGHAT; CDR2 reads FQNNGV. The V gene end was trimmed by 5 bases and the J gene end by 1 base; junction bases not matched to a gene: 6. CDR3 nucleotides: TGTGCCAGCAGCCTCCTAGCGGGACCATCCTACGAGCAGTACTTC. Its protein product is CASSLLAGPSYEQYF.

The V call is TRBV14, the J call TRBJ1-1, with D maybe TRBD1 (6 bases). V lost 1 base, J lost 4 bases, and 7 bases lay in between. Germline V gene data show CDR1 as SGHDN and CDR2 as FVKESK. CDR3 size: 13 residues. CDR3 DNA: TGTGCCAGCAGCCAAGCGACAGGCACTGAAGCTTTCTTT. Residues: CASSQATGTEAFF. The full variable domain, its missing parts supplied by reference TRBV14 and TRBJ1-1, is EAGVTQFPSHSVIEKGQTVTLRCDPISGHDNLYWYRRVMGKEIKFLLHFVKESKQDESGMPNNRFLAERTGGTYSTLKVQPAELEDSGVYFCASSQATGTEAFFGQGTRLTVV.

The V gene is TRBV7-2, the J gene TRBJ2-7; maybe TRBD2 (6 bases). Trimming removed 7 bases at V and 5 bases at J, with 18 bases between. The CDR3 has 14 amino acids. Germline loops: CDR1 SGHTA, CDR2 FQGNSA. The CDR3 region is CASIDSGLTNEQYF. The DNA for the CDR3 is TGTGCCAGCATCGATAGCGGTTTAACCAACGAGCAGTACTTC. Full variable domain (remainder filled in from reference TRBV7-2 and TRBJ2-7): GAGVSQSPSNKVTEKGKDVELRCDPISGHTALYWYRQSLGQGLEFLIYFQGNSAPDKSGLPSDRFSAERTGGSVSTLTIQRTQQEDSAVYLCASIDSGLTNEQYFGPGTRLTVT.